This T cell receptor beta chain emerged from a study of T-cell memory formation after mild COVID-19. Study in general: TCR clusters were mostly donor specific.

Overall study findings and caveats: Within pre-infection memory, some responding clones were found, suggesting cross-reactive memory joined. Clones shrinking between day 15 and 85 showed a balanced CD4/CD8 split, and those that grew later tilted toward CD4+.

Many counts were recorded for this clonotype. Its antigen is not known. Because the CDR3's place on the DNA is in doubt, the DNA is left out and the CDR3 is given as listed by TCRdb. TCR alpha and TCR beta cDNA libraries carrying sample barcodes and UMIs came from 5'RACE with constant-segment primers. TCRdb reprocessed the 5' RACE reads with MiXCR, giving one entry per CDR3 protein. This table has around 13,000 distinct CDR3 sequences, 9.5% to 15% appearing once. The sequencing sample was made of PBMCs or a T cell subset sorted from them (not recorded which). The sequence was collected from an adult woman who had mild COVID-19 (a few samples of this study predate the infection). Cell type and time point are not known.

CDR3 region: CISVSEPNPLRVIRESNQPQHF. The chain carries TRBV7-5 and TRBJ1-5; the table's D call, TRBD1, was not checked against the DNA. TRBV7-5 is reported as a pseudogene. The CDR3 is made up of 22 amino acids, end residues included.